The 27 T cell receptor beta chains given below trace back to one sample, sequenced in a study of identical twins (TCRdb year 2016). Library generation was performed with 5' RACE. This sample was sequenced with an Illumina HiSeq 2000. The public sequencing data were trimmed at Q25 with fastp and processed into clonotypes with MiXCR by TCRdb, which kept only in-frame beta chains. When rows share a CDR3 protein, they turn into one entry using the most common DNA and genes. Present in this sample are about 920,000 distinct CDR3 sequences, roughly 12% of which were seen just once. The biggest ten clones account for around 1.5% of the sample. This same sample was also taken into another study, of yellow fever vaccine responses in identical twins.

Sequencing was carried out using PBMCs. The receptor set was obtained from a woman between 18 and 29 years old in good health.

V is TRBV2 and J is TRBJ2-5, with D uncertain. This CDR3 is 12 amino acids long. Looked up from germline, CDR1 is SNHLY and CDR2 is FYNNEI. Deletions cut 5 bases from V and 4 bases from J, with 8 bases between. The CDR3 here is CASSRRVETQYF. In DNA, the CDR3 is TGTGCCAGCAGTCGACGGGTAGAGACCCAGTACTTC.

The CDR3 nucleotides read TGTGCCAGCAGCGTAGGCCGGGACAGGGGGCTTTCGGGGTACAATGAGCAGTTCTTC. Protein: CASSVGRDRGLSGYNEQFF. The chain employs TRBV9 and TRBJ2-1, with TRBD1 matching over 12 bases. V lost 0 bases to trimming and J lost 4 bases; unmatched junction nucleotides: 11. Per germline, CDR1 SGDLS and CDR2 YYNGEE. The CDR3 is 19 residues long.

This clonotype was seen a handful of times. V gene TRBV20-1 combines with J gene TRBJ1-2; 7 bases agree with TRBD1. Germline-derived CDR1 and CDR2 are DFQATT and SNEGSKA (reference sequence). The length of the CDR3 is 13 residues. The junction had 6 bases not matched to a gene; V was cut back by 6 bases and J by 2 bases. The CDR3 nucleotides read TGCAGTGCCCCCGACAGGGCGAACTATGGCTACACCTTC. It specifies CSAPDRANYGYTF.

This clonotype was recorded once. The CDR3 region has the DNA TGTGCCAGCTCGGTAGGGGCGAGTTTCGGATATAGCAATCAGCCCCAGCATTTT. It specifies CASSVGASFGYSNQPQHF. The V gene is TRBV6-2 or TRBV6-3, the J gene TRBJ1-5, with D possibly TRBD1 on 5 matching bases. This CDR3 is 18 amino acids long. In germline, CDR1 is MNHEY, CDR2 SVGEGT. V lost 8 bases, J lost 0 bases, and 23 bases lay in between.

J is TRBJ2-1 and V is TRBV18; TRBD2 aligns across 9 bases. Germline values: CDR1 KGHSH, CDR2 LQKENI. The V and J ends lost 3 bases and 6 bases, in that order; junction bases with no gene match: 9. CDR3 length: 16 residues. The CDR3 sequence is CASSPPQRGEINEQFF. CDR3 nucleotides: TGTGCCAGCTCACCCCCGCAGCGGGGGGAGATCAATGAGCAGTTCTTC.

This clonotype was picked up a small number of times. This chain uses TRBV10-3 with TRBJ2-1; TRBD2 might be the D (7 bases). This CDR3 comprises 17 residues. V gave up 3 bases and J gave up 7 bases, with 22 bases separating them. Per germline, CDR1 ENHRY and CDR2 SYGVKD. The CDR3 DNA follows: TGTGCCATCAGTGATATTGGGGCGGGGGCGGCGGGGAATGAGCAGTTCTTC. This sequence encodes CAISDIGAGAAGNEQFF.

This clonotype has more than one count but fewer than ten. V is TRBV5-1 and J is TRBJ2-2, with TRBD1 matching 7 bases. The CDR3 sequence is 15 residues long. Germline lookup yields CDR1 SGHRS and CDR2 YFSETQ. After removal of 4 bases from V and 5 bases from J, the junction contained 8 bases not matched to a gene. The CDR3, as DNA: TGCGCCAGCAGCCCGGACAGGAGGCAAACCGGGGAGCTGTTTTTT. This sequence encodes CASSPDRRQTGELFF.

This chain uses TRBV27 with TRBJ2-7; 13 bases agree with TRBD2. The CDR3 runs to 15 residues. Losses at the gene ends were 5 bases for V and 0 bases for J; bases not matched to a gene: 1. CDR1 is MNHEY, CDR2 SMNVEV, per germline (reference sequence). This CDR3 reads CASSGLAGVSYEQYF. The CDR3 DNA reads TGTGCCAGCAGTGGACTAGCGGGAGTCTCCTACGAGCAGTACTTC.

In its sample, this clonotype was seen a few times. This chain connects TRBV28 to TRBJ1-4; D is possibly TRBD1 (5 bases). CDR3 length: 15 residues. CDR1 and CDR2 from the germline V gene are MDHEN and SYDVKM. V dropped 5 bases and J dropped 8 bases, with 18 bases sitting between them. CDR3 DNA: TGTGCCAGCAGTCCGAGTTTGGGGGGAAGAGAAAAACTGTTTTTT. Protein sequence: CASSPSLGGREKLFF.

This clonotype came up a few times. The rearrangement links TRBV11-2 to TRBJ2-3; TRBD2 is a possible D gene (6 bases). The V end was cut by 5 bases, the J end by 0 bases, with 12 bases between. CDR1 SGHAT and CDR2 FQNNGV come from the germline V gene. The CDR3 has 15 amino acids. Written as DNA, the CDR3 is TGTGCCAGCAGCCCGACTAGAACCAGCACAGATACGCAGTATTTT. Translated: CASSPTRTSTDTQYF.

The chain couples TRBV5-1 to TRBJ2-5; 9 bases are a match to TRBD1. V dropped 4 bases and J dropped 5; count of bases not matched to a gene: 12. Germline CDR1 SGHRS, CDR2 YFSETQ. The CDR3 loop spans 16 amino acids. CDR3 sequence reads: CASSRRSRQGDETQYF. The CDR3 DNA is TGCGCCAGCAGCCGAAGAAGCCGACAGGGGGACGAGACCCAGTACTTC.

This chain links TRBV27 with TRBJ2-6; the D is unclear. V lost 5 bases and J 0 bases, leaving 8 bases between the germline ends. The CDR3 has 15 residues. Germline V lookup: CDR1 MNHEY, CDR2 SMNVEV (reference sequence). In nucleotides, the CDR3 is TGTGCCAGCAGTCCAATACTCTCTGGGGCCAACGTCCTGACTTTC. This codes for CASSPILSGANVLTF.

This clonotype was detected a few times. The V call is TRBV5-1, the J call TRBJ2-2, with D possibly TRBD1 on 6 matching bases. The V gene lost 4 bases and the J gene lost 4 bases, with 14 bases spanning the gap. The CDR3 spans 15 residues. Germline lookup yields CDR1 SGHRS and CDR2 YFSETQ. CDR3 DNA: TGCGCCAGCAGCCCCCCCGGACAGTCCACCGGGGAGCTGTTTTTT. As protein: CASSPPGQSTGELFF.

CDR3 in DNA: TGTGCCATCCATCGGACAGGGGTAATCGGGGAGACCCAGTACTTC. Protein product: CAIHRTGVIGETQYF. The V gene is TRBV2, the J gene TRBJ2-5; 9 nucleotides agree with TRBD1. The germline V gene has CDR1 SNHLY and CDR2 FYNNEI. V shed 10 bases and J 5 bases; nucleotides not matched to a gene: 14. This CDR3 is 15 amino acids long.

The chain employs TRBV7-9 and TRBJ1-1; no clear D gene. CDR1 and CDR2 (germline): SEHNR, FQNEAQ (reference sequence). The V gene lost 2 bases and the J gene lost 4 bases, with 5 bases spanning the gap. The CDR3 has 12 residues. This CDR3 is CASSLFTTEAFF. For the CDR3, the DNA is TGTGCCAGCAGCTTATTCACCACTGAAGCTTTCTTT. The full variable domain, with the rest looked up from reference TRBV7-9 and TRBJ1-1, is DTGVSQNPRHKITKRGQNVTFRCDPISEHNRLYWYRQTLGQGPEFLTYFQNEAQLEKSRLLSDRFSAERPKGSFSTLEIQRTEQGDSAMYLCASSLFTTEAFFGQGTRLTVV.

This clonotype appeared a single time. This rearrangement joins TRBV20-1 to TRBJ2-7, with D possibly TRBD1 on 5 matching bases. Between the trimmed V and J ends, which lost 3 bases and 3 bases, there was a span of 12 bases. Per the germline V gene, CDR1 is DFQATT and CDR2 is SNEGSKA (reference sequence). The CDR3 runs to 13 residues. DNA of the CDR3: TGCAGTGCTAGGGGTCCCGACAGCTACGAGCAGTACTTC. Its translation is CSARGPDSYEQYF.

The chain combines TRBV10-3 with TRBJ2-5; D gene ambiguous. Trimming took 0 bases from V and 5 from J, leaving 13 bases between them. This CDR3 comprises 15 residues. The germline gives CDR1 ENHRY, CDR2 SYGVKD. The CDR3 nucleotides read TGTGCCATCAGTGAGTCGAACCCCGCGCTTGAGACCCAGTACTTC. Encoded protein: CAISESNPALETQYF.

J is TRBJ1-3 and V is TRBV5-1; D call uncertain. Trimming took off 4 bases at V and 2 bases at J, with 13 bases between the two ends. CDR3 length: 15 amino acids. Germline V gene data show CDR1 as SGHRS and CDR2 as YFSETQ. CDR3 nucleotides: TGCGCCAGCAGCCCCGGACCGATTACTGGAAACACCATATATTTT. Translated, it gives CASSPGPITGNTIYF. The full variable domain, in which reference TRBV5-1 and TRBJ1-3 provide the parts outside the CDR3, is KAGVTQTPRYLIKTRGQQVTLSCSPISGHRSVSWYQQTPGQGLQFLFEYFSETQRNKGNFPGRFSGRQFSNSRSEMNVSTLELGDSALYLCASSPGPITGNTIYFGEGSWLTVV.

V is TRBV12-3 or TRBV12-4 and J is TRBJ2-5, with D perhaps given as TRBD1 or TRBD2 (5 bases each). Trimming left V 10 bases short and J 5 bases short, with 17 bases between. The CDR3 runs to 13 residues. This CDR3 is CATRGWERETQYF. The CDR3 DNA reads as TGTGCCACAAGGGGTTGGGAGCGGGAGACCCAGTACTTC.

The rearrangement joins TRBV10-3 to TRBJ1-1; perhaps TRBD1 as D (6 bases). The germline V gene has CDR1 ENHRY and CDR2 SYGVKD. The CDR3 extends over 16 amino acids. Trimming shortened V by 4 bases and J by 4 bases, and 19 bases separated the two germline ends. Written as DNA, the CDR3 is TGTGCCATCAGTGGACAGGCTGTGACGACGAGCACTGAAGCTTTCTTT. Residues: CAISGQAVTTSTEAFF.

There are a few counts of this clonotype. V usage is TRBV11-3 and J usage is TRBJ1-6; TRBD1 might be the D (5 bases). The CDR3 totals 15 residues. Germline V gene lookup returns CDR1 SGHNT and CDR2 YENEEA. V was clipped by 5 bases and J by 4 bases, with 12 bases between them. The CDR3 region is CASSPRQQYNSPLHF. The CDR3, as DNA: TGTGCCAGCAGCCCGAGACAGCAATATAATTCACCCCTCCACTTT.

The V gene is TRBV20-1, the J gene TRBJ2-1, with 12 bases lining up with TRBD2. From germline, CDR1 is DFQATT and CDR2 SNEGSKA (reference sequence). The CDR3 covers 19 residues. V lost 0 bases to trimming and J lost 0 bases; unmatched junction nucleotides: 9. The CDR3 region is CSARDLLAGGSGSYNEQFF. The CDR3, as DNA: TGCAGTGCTAGAGATTTACTAGCGGGGGGATCGGGCTCCTACAATGAGCAGTTCTTC.

This clonotype turned up a few times. The V gene is TRBV2, the J gene TRBJ2-2; 7 nucleotides align to TRBD2. CDR3 length equals 15 residues. Germline V lookup: CDR1 SNHLY, CDR2 FYNNEI. Trimming cost V 6 bases and J 0 bases; bases outside gene matches: 4. The CDR3 coding sequence is TGTGCCAGCAGGGAACTAGCGCCGAACACCGGGGAGCTGTTTTTT. Residues: CASRELAPNTGELFF.

V usage is TRBV3-1 and J usage is TRBJ2-3, with 7 bases fitting TRBD1. This CDR3 region has 15 residues. V was clipped by 0 bases and J by 2 bases; unmatched bases: 2. Germline loops: CDR1 LGHDT, CDR2 YNNKEL (reference sequence). The CDR3 protein is CASSQEGGITDTQYF. The CDR3 region has the DNA TGTGCCAGCAGCCAAGAAGGGGGCATCACAGATACGCAGTATTTT.

The gene calls are TRBV11-2 and TRBJ2-1; 11 nucleotides align to TRBD2. Germline CDR1 SGHAT, CDR2 FQNNGV. There are 15 residues in the CDR3. Trimming took 4 bases from V and 6 from J; bases not matched to a gene: 5. CDR3 nucleotides: TGTGCCAGCAGCTCCCCGGGACTAGCGGTCAATGAGCAGTTCTTC. It codes for CASSSPGLAVNEQFF.

In this sample, this clonotype turned up once. This rearrangement joins TRBV20-1 to TRBJ2-7; D assignment may be TRBD1 or TRBD2 (5 bases each). The CDR3 contains 12 residues. V was clipped by 1 base and J by 5 bases, with 9 bases between them. Germline assignment: CDR1 DFQATT and CDR2 SNEGSKA (reference sequence). CDR3 nucleotides: TGCAGTGCTAGAGCTGGGACCCACGAGCAGTACTTC. Its translation is CSARAGTHEQYF.

This clonotype was recorded a few times. The chain carries TRBV10-3 and TRBJ2-7, with TRBD2 identical over 8 bases. The V gene end was trimmed by 3 bases and the J gene end by 6 bases; junction bases not matched to a gene: 4. The CDR3 is 13 residues long. CDR1 is ENHRY, CDR2 SYGVKD, per germline. In DNA, the CDR3 is TGTGCCATCAGTGAAGGACTAGCACCCGAGCAGTACGTC. Translated: CAISEGLAPEQYV.